Each of the 9 T cell receptor beta chains below was sequenced from the same sample in a study of T cells after yellow fever vaccination. TCRdb re-derived calls from the 5' RACE reads in MiXCR, one entry per CDR3 protein. The sample has some 560,000 distinct CDR3 sequences, less than 20% seen once; the top ten hold 13% to 15%. The sample here was PBMCs, taken 15 days after the yellow fever booster vaccination. These receptors were collected from a man younger than 45 who received the YFV17D yellow fever vaccine.

The rearrangement uses TRBV7-9 and TRBJ1-5; D possibly corresponds to TRBD1 (5 bases). CDR3 length: 15 residues. The V gene lost 8 bases and the J gene lost 4 bases, with 18 bases spanning the gap. Looked up from germline, CDR1 is SEHNR and CDR2 is FQNEAQ (reference sequence). Written as DNA, the CDR3 is TGTGCCAGCGGGGCGGGTACCTTGGGGAATCAGCCCCAGCATTTT. It encodes CASGAGTLGNQPQHF. The full variable domain, rest sourced from reference TRBV7-9 and TRBJ1-5, is DTGVSQNPRHKITKRGQNVTFRCDPISEHNRLYWYRQTLGQGPEFLTYFQNEAQLEKSRLLSDRFSAERPKGSFSTLEIQRTEQGDSAMYLCASGAGTLGNQPQHFGDGTRLSIL.

This clonotype was observed a handful of times. The V call is TRBV6-5, the J call TRBJ1-5, with no clear D. The ends were cut back, 1 base at V and 4 bases at J, with 5 bases in the middle. In germline, CDR1 is MNHEY, CDR2 SVGAGI. The CDR3 runs 13 residues. DNA of the CDR3: TGTGCCAGCAGTTACTACTTAAATCAGCCCCAGCATTTT. Protein sequence: CASSYYLNQPQHF.

The genes are TRBV10-3 and TRBJ1-6; possible D gene TRBD1, 5 bases. Between the trimmed V and J ends, which lost 3 bases and 9 bases, there was a span of 12 bases. The CDR3 contains 14 residues. Germline values: CDR1 ENHRY, CDR2 SYGVKD. The CDR3 coding sequence is TGTGCCATCAGTGACAAGGACATCCTTTCACCCCTCCACTTT. As protein: CAISDKDILSPLHF.

This clonotype was recorded only once. The chain links TRBV20-1 to TRBJ2-2; D is unclear. The germline V gene has CDR1 DFQATT and CDR2 SNEGSKA (reference sequence). V was cut by 3 bases and J by 4 bases, with 6 bases left in between. The CDR3 is made up of 12 amino acids. The CDR3 is CSARSFTGELFF. In DNA, the CDR3 is TGCAGTGCTAGGAGTTTCACCGGGGAGCTGTTTTTT.

This clonotype has only a few counts. The chain joins TRBV15 to TRBJ2-7; D may match TRBD1 or TRBD2 (5 bases each). The CDR3 extends over 17 amino acids. Germline V lookup: CDR1 LNHNV, CDR2 YYDKDF (reference sequence). Trimming cost V 1 base and J 4 bases, with 20 bases left between them. CDR3 amino acids: CATSRGGPGRGVYEQYF. The CDR3 region has the DNA TGTGCCACCAGCAGAGGAGGTCCCGGTAGGGGAGTTTACGAGCAGTACTTC.

This clonotype was observed a few times. The V call is TRBV10-2, the J call TRBJ2-5; TRBD2 matches 8 bases. Germline V gene data show CDR1 as WSHSY and CDR2 as SAAADI. The CDR3 spans 14 residues. Trimming cost V 3 bases and J 6 bases; bases outside gene matches: 6. CDR3 nucleotide sequence: TGCGCCAGCAGTGACCCCTCGGGGGGGCAGACCCAGTACTTC. This gives the protein CASSDPSGGQTQYF.

This chain uses TRBV24-1 with TRBJ2-1; TRBD1 or TRBD2 may be the D gene (5 bases each). The CDR3 sequence is 11 residues long. Germline values: CDR1 KGHDR, CDR2 SFDVKD. Deletions cut 9 bases from V and 5 bases from J, with 7 bases between. CDR3 protein: CATGTHNEQFF. CDR3 in DNA: TGTGCCACCGGGACCCACAATGAGCAGTTCTTC.

The chain joins TRBV18 to TRBJ1-1; D gene ambiguous. CDR3 length equals 12 residues. Germline V gene lookup returns CDR1 KGHSH and CDR2 LQKENI. The V and J ends lost 8 bases and 1 base respectively, with 8 bases between them. CDR3 DNA sequence: TGTGCCAGCCACCCAGGGAACACTGAAGCTTTCTTT. As protein: CASHPGNTEAFF.

A few counts support this clonotype. This sequence joins TRBV7-2 and TRBJ1-2, with D unclear. The germline gives CDR1 SGHTA, CDR2 FQGNSA. The CDR3 totals 13 residues. Trimming stripped 1 base from V and 6 bases from J, with 9 bases between. The CDR3 protein is CASSLDGPNGYTF. The CDR3 DNA reads as TGTGCCAGCAGCTTAGACGGCCCCAATGGCTACACCTTC.